The 11 T cell receptor beta chains below all came from one sample that was sequenced in a study of metastatic and nonmetastatic thyroid tumors. With MiXCR, TCRdb called clones anew from the PCR reads. In the table there are about 40,000 clones, 9.5% to 12% of which are singletons. Thyroid surgery had not been preceded by any treatment in any patient. Sequencing input: blood. These receptors came from a female donor with papillary thyroid cancer or a benign thyroid nodule (not recorded which). Some clones in this sample may be carry-over from other donors' samples.

This clone is large. The chain combines TRBV6-2 or TRBV6-3 with TRBJ2-3; 11 positions match TRBD2. Germline lookup yields CDR1 MNHEY and CDR2 SVGEGT. Trimming took 2 bases from V and 2 from J; bases not matched to a gene: 6. The CDR3 runs 17 residues. The CDR3: CASSYLRLAGNTDTQYF. The CDR3 DNA sequence: TGTGCCAGCAGTTACCTCCGACTAGCGGGGAACACAGATACGCAGTATTTT.

The sample holds many counts of this clone. V is TRBV6-2 or TRBV6-3 and J is TRBJ2-7; D is ambiguous. Trimming took off 0 bases at V and 8 bases at J, with 2 bases between the two ends. Germline V CDR1 and CDR2: MNHEY, SVGEGT. This CDR3 is built from 10 residues. CDR3 DNA: TGTGCCAGCAGTTACTCCCAGCAGTACTTC. Its translation: CASSYSQQYF.

The table lists this clone with many counts. J is TRBJ2-1 and V is TRBV5-1, with D uncertain. There are 15 residues in the CDR3. Germline V gives CDR1 SGHRS, CDR2 YFSETQ. V lost 0 bases and J lost 0, with 7 bases in between. The CDR3 sequence is CASSLGVGSYNEQFF. In nucleotides, the CDR3 is TGCGCCAGCAGCTTGGGGGTGGGCTCCTACAATGAGCAGTTCTTC.

This clone appeared many times. The chain combines TRBV4-1 with TRBJ1-3; 8 nucleotides line up with TRBD1. V trimming: 3 bases; J trimming: 1 base; junction bases outside the gene matches: 8. The CDR3 totals 17 residues. Germline assignment: CDR1 MGHRA and CDR2 YSYEKL. Here the CDR3 DNA reads TGCGCCAGCAGCCACCCTAGGACAGGGAGATCTGGAAACACCATATATTTT. Translated, it gives CASSHPRTGRSGNTIYF.

This clone was counted at least ten times. The rearrangement joins TRBV5-8 to TRBJ2-2; TRBD1 matches 9 bases. CDR1 is SGHTS and CDR2 is YDEGEE in the germline V gene. This CDR3 contains 13 residues. Germline trimming cut 4 bases from V and 13 bases from J; bases unmatched to any gene: 8. The chain's CDR3 is CASSGTGGAGLFF. The CDR3 bases are TGTGCCAGCAGCGGAACAGGGGGCGCGGGGCTGTTTTTT.

There are many counts of this clone. The chain recombines TRBV19 with TRBJ2-1; 9 bases agree with TRBD2. The CDR3 covers 16 residues. In germline, CDR1 is LNHDA, CDR2 SQIVND (reference sequence). J lost 0 bases, V lost 5 bases, and 5 bases had no gene match. CDR3 sequence reads: CASSFRAGGSYNEQFF. The CDR3 nucleotides read TGTGCCAGTAGTTTCCGAGCGGGAGGCTCCTACAATGAGCAGTTCTTC. Full variable domain (outside the CDR3, taken from reference TRBV19 and TRBJ2-1): DGGITQSPKYLFRKEGQNVTLSCEQNLNHDAMYWYRQDPGQGLRLIYYSQIVNDFQKGDIAEGYSVSREKKESFPLTVTSAQKNPTAFYLCASSFRAGGSYNEQFFGPGTRLTVL.

The V call is TRBV9, the J call TRBJ2-2, with 7 bases matching TRBD2. This CDR3 region has 16 residues. The ends lost 4 bases at V and 1 base at J; junction bases unmatched: 7. Looked up from germline, CDR1 is SGDLS and CDR2 is YYNGEE. The CDR3 reads CASSPWGGRNTGELFF. CDR3 nucleotide sequence: TGTGCCAGCAGCCCCTGGGGCGGGAGGAACACCGGGGAGCTGTTTTTT.

This clone was picked up many times. The chain joins TRBV19 to TRBJ2-2; no clear D. Germline V gene lookup returns CDR1 LNHDA and CDR2 SQIVND (reference sequence). The CDR3 spans 13 residues. V was clipped by 5 bases and J by 5 bases, with 9 bases between them. CDR3 coding DNA: TGTGCCAGTAGTTTAGGTAGGACCGGGGAGCTGTTTTTT. Translating gives CASSLGRTGELFF.

There are a few counts of this clone. This chain connects TRBV28 to TRBJ2-7, with a possible D match to TRBD1 (6 bases). The CDR3 spans 14 residues. Between the trimmed V and J ends, which lost 10 bases and 2 bases, there was a span of 18 bases. CDR1 is MDHEN, CDR2 SYDVKM, per germline. CDR3 residues: CAINAGTSTYEQYF. The CDR3 coding sequence is TGTGCCATCAACGCCGGGACATCTACCTACGAGCAGTACTTC. Drawing the rest from reference TRBV28 and TRBJ2-7, the complete variable domain is DVKVTQSSRYLVKRTGEKVFLECVQDMDHENMFWYRQDPGLGLRLIYFSYDVKMKEKGDIPEGYSVSREKKERFSLILESASTNQTSMYLCAINAGTSTYEQYFGPGTRLTVT.

The table lists this clone with many counts. This chain joins TRBV20-1 and TRBJ2-3; TRBD2 is a possible D gene (5 bases). The germline V and J ends were trimmed by 6 bases and 7 bases, with 11 bases remaining between them. CDR1 and CDR2 (germline): DFQATT, SNEGSKA (reference sequence). The CDR3 is 11 residues long. As DNA, the CDR3 is TGCAGTGCCAAATCGGGAAATACGCAGTATTTT. Its protein product is CSAKSGNTQYF.

This clone was detected ten times or more. The chain employs TRBV10-3 and TRBJ2-3; possible D gene TRBD2, 6 bases. The CDR3 is made up of 15 amino acids. V was trimmed by 4 bases and J by 2 bases, leaving 13 bases between them. Germline V gene data show CDR1 as ENHRY and CDR2 as SYGVKD. CDR3 residues: CAISGLRTNTDTQYF. For the CDR3, the DNA is TGTGCCATCAGTGGCCTTAGGACTAACACAGATACGCAGTATTTT.